The 32 T cell receptor beta chains given below trace back to one sample, sequenced in a study of T-cell reconstitution after alpha-beta-depleted transplantation in children (dated by TCRdb to about 2016). Library prep was done by PCR. Sequencing was carried out with an Illumina HiSeq 2500. TCR libraries were prepared with molecular barcoding, using unique molecular identifiers to normalize TCRbeta repertoire quantification. TCRdb handled the public reads itself, with Q25 trimming in fastp and clone calling in MiXCR, and kept productive beta chains. For every CDR3 protein sequence, its rows merge into one entry that carries the most common genes and DNA. This sample has some 600,000 distinct CDR3 sequences in its table, and approximately 15% of those were observed once. 0.9% to 1.2% of the sample goes to the ten largest clones. Sequencing used PBMCs from the stem cell graft donor, obtained from the stem cell graft. These receptors came from a human donor who donated a stem cell graft to a child with acute myeloid leukemia.

The chain recombines TRBV5-1 with TRBJ2-5; D is unclear. The CDR3 is 14 residues long. The V and J ends lost 0 bases and 1 base respectively, with 7 bases between them. Germline V gene lookup returns CDR1 SGHRS and CDR2 YFSETQ. CDR3 coding DNA: TGCGCCAGCAGCTTGGTACAGTCCCAAGAGACCCAGTACTTC. As protein: CASSLVQSQETQYF.

This clonotype appeared many times. The chain joins TRBV29-1 to TRBJ2-3; 10 nucleotides line up with TRBD2. Germline CDR1 reads SQVTM; CDR2 reads ANQGSEA. Germline trimming cut 5 bases from V and 7 bases from J; bases unmatched to any gene: 6. The CDR3 totals 13 residues. The DNA of the CDR3 is TGCAGCGTTCCTCAGGGACTAGCGAATACGCAGTATTTT. Protein sequence: CSVPQGLANTQYF.

This clonotype has ten or more counts. This sequence joins TRBV13 and TRBJ2-5; D unresolved. This CDR3 is 14 amino acids long. From germline, CDR1 is PRHDT and CDR2 FYEKMQ (reference sequence). Trimming pared 6 bases from V and 5 bases from J, leaving 16 bases between. Written as DNA, the CDR3 is TGTGCCAGCAGTACCGGAAATAGGTGGGAGACCCAGTACTTC. It encodes CASSTGNRWETQYF.

There are a few counts of this clonotype. The chain carries TRBV30 and TRBJ2-2; D may correspond to TRBD1 or TRBD2 (5 bases each). V was clipped by 1 base and J by 7 bases, with 10 bases between them. The CDR3 sequence is 13 residues long. Germline assignment: CDR1 GTSNPN and CDR2 SVGIG (reference sequence). Here the CDR3 reads CAWSALGVGELFF. The CDR3 bases are TGTGCCTGGAGTGCCCTGGGGGTCGGGGAGCTGTTTTTT.

This clonotype has ten or more counts. The chain employs TRBV29-1 and TRBJ1-1; D is perhaps TRBD1 (6 bases). This CDR3 is built from 13 residues. The germline V gene encodes CDR1 SQVTM and CDR2 ANQGSEA. Trimming removed 1 base from V and 5 bases from J, with 11 bases in between. Written as DNA, the CDR3 is TGCAGCGTTGAAGTGGGGGCCGGGACTGAAGCTTTCTTT. Translated: CSVEVGAGTEAFF. The full variable domain, completed using reference TRBV29-1 and TRBJ1-1, is SAVISQKPSRDICQRGTSLTIQCQVDSQVTMMFWYRQQPGQSLTLIATANQGSEATYESGFVIDKFPISRPNLTFSTLTVSNMSPEDSSIYLCSVEVGAGTEAFFGQGTRLTVV.

This clonotype was observed a few times. V and J are TRBV25-1 and TRBJ2-1; a weak D match, TRBD1 (5 bases). Germline assignment: CDR1 MGHDK and CDR2 SYGVNS. Deletions cut 1 base from V and 3 bases from J, with 13 bases between. The CDR3 consists of 16 residues. The CDR3 is CASSEFARGYYNEQFF. CDR3 nucleotides: TGTGCCAGCAGTGAATTCGCAAGGGGCTACTACAATGAGCAGTTCTTC.

The chain recombines TRBV28 with TRBJ2-7; D not certain. The V end lost 6 bases, the J end lost 0 bases, and 12 bases lay between the germline ends. Germline assignment: CDR1 MDHEN and CDR2 SYDVKM. There are 14 residues in the CDR3. In DNA form, the CDR3 reads TGTGCCAGCAGACCCACATCCCGCTCCTACGAGCAGTACTTC. Translation: CASRPTSRSYEQYF.

This clonotype was detected many times. The chain is built from TRBV20-1 and TRBJ1-1; TRBD1 is a possible D gene (5 bases). The germline V gene has CDR1 DFQATT and CDR2 SNEGSKA (reference sequence). This CDR3 has 15 residues. Trimming pared 0 bases from V and 6 bases from J, leaving 17 bases between. The CDR3 is CSARDRVGLSAEAFF. In nucleotides, the CDR3 is TGCAGTGCTAGAGACAGGGTGGGCCTCAGCGCTGAAGCTTTCTTT.

The chain recombines TRBV12-3 or TRBV12-4 with TRBJ2-3, with TRBD2 identical over 7 bases. The ends lost 5 bases at V and 0 bases at J; junction bases unmatched: 11. The CDR3 consists of 17 residues. The CDR3 here is CASSLSGPPPSTDTQYF. As DNA, the CDR3 is TGTGCCAGCAGTCTTAGCGGGCCTCCTCCTAGCACAGATACGCAGTATTTT.

The chain employs TRBV12-3 or TRBV12-4 and TRBJ2-6, with no clear D. The CDR3 consists of 15 residues. The V end lost 3 bases, the J end lost 4 bases, and 10 bases lay between the germline ends. The CDR3 bases are TGTGCCAGCAGTTTTATGGCAGAGGGGGCCAACGTCCTGACTTTC. Its translation is CASSFMAEGANVLTF.

This rearrangement joins TRBV7-9 to TRBJ2-3; D is uncertain. Deletions cut 6 bases from V and 3 bases from J, with 10 bases between. Per the germline V gene, CDR1 is SEHNR and CDR2 is FQNEAQ (reference sequence). The CDR3 is made up of 13 amino acids. CDR3 protein: CASRGIRTDTQYF. For the CDR3, the DNA is TGTGCCAGCAGGGGGATACGGACAGATACGCAGTATTTT. The full variable domain, with the rest looked up from reference TRBV7-9 and TRBJ2-3, is DTGVSQNPRHKITKRGQNVTFRCDPISEHNRLYWYRQTLGQGPEFLTYFQNEAQLEKSRLLSDRFSAERPKGSFSTLEIQRTEQGDSAMYLCASRGIRTDTQYFGPGTRLTVL.

DNA of the CDR3: TGTGCCACCAGTGCCCGACCAAACTCTGGAAACACCATATATTTT. It translates to CATSARPNSGNTIYF. This chain links TRBV24-1 with TRBJ1-3; D uncertain. CDR3 length: 15 residues. The V end was cut by 5 bases, the J end by 0 bases, with 10 bases between. Germline values: CDR1 KGHDR, CDR2 SFDVKD.

This chain joins TRBV6-1 and TRBJ2-5; D unclear. The CDR3 runs to 14 residues. V lost 6 bases and J lost 1, with 12 bases in between. Germline CDR1 reads MNHNS; CDR2 reads SASEGT. The CDR3 DNA reads as TGTGCCAGCAGGCGCGACAATGCCCAAGAGACCCAGTACTTC. This sequence encodes CASRRDNAQETQYF.

The chain has TRBV7-9 and TRBJ2-5; D might be TRBD2 (5 bases). Germline CDR1 SEHNR, CDR2 FQNEAQ (reference sequence). Trimming pared 2 bases from V and 4 bases from J, leaving 17 bases between. The CDR3 length is 16 residues. The CDR3 reads CASSLSMDGVGETQYF. CDR3 nucleotide sequence: TGTGCCAGCAGCTTAAGTATGGACGGGGTCGGAGAGACCCAGTACTTC.

This clonotype was recorded a few times. The chain is built from TRBV5-8 and TRBJ2-2, with 11 nucleotides matching TRBD2. CDR3 length: 14 amino acids. Trimming removed 6 bases from V and 4 bases from J; junction bases left unmatched: 2. Germline CDR1 SGHTS, CDR2 YDEGEE. The CDR3 DNA reads as TGTGCCAGCAAGGGACTAGCGGCCACCGGGGAGCTGTTTTTT. This codes for CASKGLAATGELFF.

This clonotype has a handful of counts. V usage is TRBV6-5 and J usage is TRBJ2-1; D unresolved. V was cut by 7 bases and J by 8 bases, with 12 bases left in between. This CDR3 is 12 amino acids long. CDR1 and CDR2 (germline): MNHEY, SVGAGI. CDR3: CASISSVYEQFF. CDR3 in DNA: TGTGCCAGCATCTCCTCCGTGTATGAGCAGTTCTTC.

This clonotype was observed many times. V usage is TRBV10-2 and J usage is TRBJ2-5; weak D call: TRBD1 (6 bases). Germline V lookup: CDR1 WSHSY, CDR2 SAAADI. V was cut by 6 bases and J by 4 bases, with 12 bases left in between. The CDR3 contains 13 residues. This CDR3 reads CASRPTGRETQYF. CDR3 nucleotides: TGCGCCAGCAGACCTACAGGGCGAGAGACCCAGTACTTC.

Here the CDR3 reads CATSSYPGNYNEQFF. In DNA, the CDR3 is TGTGCCACCAGCAGCTACCCCGGGAATTACAATGAGCAGTTCTTC. This sequence joins TRBV15 and TRBJ2-1; TRBD2 might be the D (5 bases). CDR1 is LNHNV, CDR2 YYDKDF, per germline (reference sequence). The V end was cut by 3 bases, the J end by 4 bases, with 13 bases between. The CDR3 sequence is 15 residues long.

The sample holds many counts of this clonotype. The V gene is TRBV20-1, the J gene TRBJ1-1, with D unresolved. The CDR3 is 14 residues long. The V gene lost 0 bases and the J gene lost 5 bases, with 13 bases spanning the gap. The germline gives CDR1 DFQATT, CDR2 SNEGSKA (reference sequence). This CDR3 reads CSARDMGGYTEAFF. As DNA, the CDR3 is TGCAGTGCTAGAGATATGGGCGGATATACTGAAGCTTTCTTT.

The V call is TRBV12-3 or TRBV12-4, the J call TRBJ1-1; D call uncertain. There are 13 residues in the CDR3. V lost 3 bases and J 7 bases, leaving 12 bases between the germline ends. The DNA for the CDR3 is TGTGCCAGCAGTTTCGGGGTCGGATATGAAGCTTTCTTT. The encoded protein is CASSFGVGYEAFF.

This clonotype was picked up a small number of times. The V and J genes are TRBV6-1 and TRBJ1-3; D possibly corresponds to TRBD1 (5 bases). V shed 5 bases and J shed 0 bases, with 23 bases lying between them. The V gene's germline CDR1 is MNHNS and CDR2 SASEGT. The CDR3 is made up of 19 amino acids. CDR3 coding DNA: TGTGCCAGCAGTCCATTCGACCGTGGGGGAGGCGCCTCTGGAAACACCATATATTTT. Translated: CASSPFDRGGGASGNTIYF.

This clonotype was seen only a few times. The rearrangement links TRBV6-2 or TRBV6-3 to TRBJ1-3; perhaps TRBD1 as D (6 bases). The germline V gene has CDR1 MNHEY and CDR2 SVGEGT. V lost 4 bases, J lost 4 bases, and 14 bases lay in between. This CDR3 comprises 15 residues. The CDR3 nucleotides are TGTGCCAGCAGTTCCGGACCCGGGACAGGAAACACCATATATTTT. Translated: CASSSGPGTGNTIYF.

This clonotype has at least ten counts. The gene calls are TRBV29-1 and TRBJ1-2, with 12 bases lining up with TRBD1. With V trimmed by 1 base and J by 4 bases, 7 bases remained unmatched. CDR1 SQVTM and CDR2 ANQGSEA come from the germline V gene. The CDR3 consists of 16 residues. The CDR3 protein is CSVEVRDRGRSYGYTF. DNA of the CDR3: TGCAGCGTTGAAGTCCGGGACAGGGGGCGCAGCTATGGCTACACCTTC. Drawing the rest from reference TRBV29-1 and TRBJ1-2, the complete variable domain is SAVISQKPSRDICQRGTSLTIQCQVDSQVTMMFWYRQQPGQSLTLIATANQGSEATYESGFVIDKFPISRPNLTFSTLTVSNMSPEDSSIYLCSVEVRDRGRSYGYTFGSGTRLTVV.

This clonotype appeared many times. This rearrangement joins TRBV20-1 to TRBJ2-2, with D possibly matching TRBD2 (5 bases). The CDR3 spans 16 residues. Trimming pared 0 bases from V and 7 bases from J, leaving 18 bases between. In germline, CDR1 is DFQATT, CDR2 SNEGSKA (reference sequence). The CDR3 nucleotides are TGCAGTGCTAGAGATCTGGATAGCCTCAGCGGCGGGGAGCTGTTTTTT. Translated: CSARDLDSLSGGELFF.

In its sample, this clonotype was seen a few times. The gene calls are TRBV6-1 and TRBJ1-2; possibly TRBD1 for D (5 bases). The CDR3 is 15 amino acids. V was pared by 5 bases and J by 2 bases, with 15 bases between. The germline V gene encodes CDR1 MNHNS and CDR2 SASEGT. The CDR3 coding sequence is TGTGCCAGCAGTCAGGTGGGACCGGACAACTATGGCTACACCTTC. This gives the protein CASSQVGPDNYGYTF.

Ten or more counts support this clonotype. The chain joins TRBV7-2 to TRBJ2-5; D uncertain. Trimming took 4 bases from V and 12 from J, leaving 12 bases between them. The CDR3 has 11 amino acids. CDR1 SGHTA and CDR2 FQGNSA come from the germline V gene. The CDR3 loop reads CASSSRWEKYF. Here the CDR3 DNA reads TGTGCCAGCAGCTCCCGGTGGGAAAAGTACTTC.

In its sample, this clonotype was seen a few times. The chain couples TRBV7-8 to TRBJ2-7, with D possibly being TRBD1 (5 bases). Germline V gives CDR1 SGHVS, CDR2 FQNEAQ. V lost 2 bases and J lost 2, with 7 bases in between. The CDR3 is made up of 13 amino acids. CDR3 coding DNA: TGTGCCAGCAGCTTAACACAGGCCTACGAGCAGTACTTC. It is translated as CASSLTQAYEQYF. Full variable domain (outside the CDR3, taken from reference TRBV7-8 and TRBJ2-7): GAGVSQSPRYKVAKRGQDVALRCDPISGHVSLFWYQQALGQGPEFLTYFQNEAQLDKSGLPSDRFFAERPEGSVSTLKIQRTQQEDSAVYLCASSLTQAYEQYFGPGTRLTVT.

This clonotype was observed many times. V gene TRBV12-3 or TRBV12-4 combines with J gene TRBJ1-5, with TRBD1 as a possible D gene (5 bases). The CDR3 sequence is 12 residues long. Trimming cost V 6 bases and J 5 bases, with 8 bases left between them. The CDR3 here is CASRGRDQPQHF. The DNA for the CDR3 is TGTGCCAGCAGGGGACGGGATCAGCCCCAGCATTTT.

This clonotype was recorded a few times. The chain is built from TRBV11-1 and TRBJ2-2, with D perhaps matching TRBD2 (6 bases). CDR1 is SGHAT, CDR2 FQDESV, per germline (reference sequence). Trimming left V 2 bases short and J 3 bases short, with 16 bases between. This CDR3 region has 17 residues. The CDR3 coding sequence is TGTGCCAGCAGCTTATCATTCGGGGGATCAGACACCGGGGAGCTGTTTTTT. Its protein is CASSLSFGGSDTGELFF.

The table lists this clonotype with a few counts. This chain links TRBV6-1 with TRBJ1-5, with D tentatively TRBD1 (5 bases). The germline V gene has CDR1 MNHNS and CDR2 SASEGT. The CDR3 length is 15 residues. V was cut by 7 bases and J by 6 bases, with 19 bases left in between. The DNA of the CDR3 is TGTGCCAGCATTGGACCGATTTTGGGGGGTCAGCCCCAGCATTTT. Translation: CASIGPILGGQPQHF.

On this clonotype: One end of the junction does not line up with germline, which may come from a read error. V is TRBV20-1 and J is TRBJ2-1; perhaps TRBD2 as D (5 bases). Germline loops: CDR1 DFQATT, CDR2 SNEGSKA (reference sequence). The CDR3 loop spans 12 amino acids. The CDR3 protein is CSARPNGRGKVF. In nucleotides, the CDR3 is TGCAGTGCCCGACCCAACGGCCGGGGAAAGGTCTTC.

This chain links TRBV7-8 with TRBJ2-7, with D hard to call. V shed 2 bases and J shed 4 bases, with 9 bases lying between them. CDR3 length equals 13 residues. CDR1 is SGHVS, CDR2 FQNEAQ, per germline. The CDR3 region is CASSLSRIYEQYF. CDR3 DNA: TGTGCCAGCAGCTTAAGCCGGATTTACGAGCAGTACTTC.